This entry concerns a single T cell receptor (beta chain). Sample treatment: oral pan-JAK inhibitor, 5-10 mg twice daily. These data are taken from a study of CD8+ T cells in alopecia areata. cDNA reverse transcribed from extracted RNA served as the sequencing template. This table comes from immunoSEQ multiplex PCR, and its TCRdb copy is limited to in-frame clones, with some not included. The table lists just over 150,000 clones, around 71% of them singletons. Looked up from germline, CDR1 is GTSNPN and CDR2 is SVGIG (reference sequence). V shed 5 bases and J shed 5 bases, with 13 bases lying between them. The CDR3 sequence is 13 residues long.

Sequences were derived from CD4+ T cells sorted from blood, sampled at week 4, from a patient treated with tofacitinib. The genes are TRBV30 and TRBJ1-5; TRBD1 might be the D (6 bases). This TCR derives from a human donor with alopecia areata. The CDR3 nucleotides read TGTGCCTGGGGGGCAGGGGCTCATCAGCCCCAGCATTTT. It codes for CAWGAGAHQPQHF.